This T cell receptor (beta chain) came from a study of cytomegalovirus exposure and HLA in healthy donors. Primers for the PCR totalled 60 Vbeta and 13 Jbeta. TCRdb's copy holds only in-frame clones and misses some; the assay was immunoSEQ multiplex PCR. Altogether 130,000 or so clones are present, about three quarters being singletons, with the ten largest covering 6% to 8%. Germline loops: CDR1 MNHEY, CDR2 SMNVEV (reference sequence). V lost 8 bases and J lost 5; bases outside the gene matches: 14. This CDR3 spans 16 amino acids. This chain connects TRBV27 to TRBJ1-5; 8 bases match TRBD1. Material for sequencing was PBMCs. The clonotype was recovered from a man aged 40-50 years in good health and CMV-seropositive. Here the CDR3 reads CASATTRTGRYQPQHF. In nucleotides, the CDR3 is TGTGCCAGCGCTACAACACGGACAGGGAGGTATCAGCCCCAGCATTTT.